This T cell receptor beta chain originates from a study of T cell repertoires in cytomegalovirus infection. Turning to the study itself: Based on public TCR beta signatures, there were indications of CMV infection and of a matching HLA type.

A remark on this clonotype: The antigen is unknown.

MiXCR, run by TCRdb on the reads, gives a single entry per CDR3 protein. In the table there are about 530,000 distinct CDR3 sequences, 26% of which are singletons. Trimming cost V 2 bases and J 2 bases, with 10 bases left between them. Germline CDR1 LNHDA, CDR2 SQIVND (reference sequence). This CDR3 is built from 15 residues. Findings and limits, study-wide: Carriers of CMV plus the relevant HLA were identified by cumulative public TCR beta family frequency.

The TCR comes from a human donor in good health (CMV status not recorded). Some clones in this sample may be carry-over from other donors' samples. Source material: PBMCs. This chain joins TRBV19 and TRBJ1-5; D is unresolved. The CDR3 DNA sequence: TGTGCCAGTAGTATAATCCGGGCGGGCAATCAGCCCCAGCATTTT. This translates into CASSIIRAGNQPQHF.